A single sample is the source of the 30 T cell receptor beta chains below, sequenced in a study of shared clonotypes between healthy human individuals. Libraries were prepared by immunoSEQ multiplex PCR; TCRdb keeps only in-frame clonotypes and omits some of them. The sample yields approximately 2,300,000 clones, about nine tenths seen once. Sample: naive CD4+ T cells from PBMCs. Stated subset: CD45RA+ positively selected. These receptor sequences come from a man between 18 and 35 years old in good health. Some clones in this sample may be carry-over from other donors' samples.

The chain couples TRBV27 to TRBJ2-3, with 9 bases aligning to TRBD1. V was pared by 4 bases and J by 3 bases, with 5 bases of the junction left unmatched. The CDR3 has 15 amino acids. Germline V gene data show CDR1 as MNHEY and CDR2 as SMNVEV (reference sequence). This CDR3 reads CASSSLGQGTDTQYF. CDR3 nucleotide sequence: TGTGCCAGCAGTTCCCTGGGACAGGGTACAGATACGCAGTATTTT.

The chain couples TRBV5-1 to TRBJ2-2, with D possibly being TRBD2 (5 bases). CDR1 is SGHRS, CDR2 YFSETQ, per germline. The CDR3 is 14 amino acids. Between the trimmed V and J ends, which lost 4 bases and 3 bases, there was a span of 10 bases. The CDR3 loop is CASSAQLDTGELFF. The CDR3, as DNA: TGCGCCAGCAGCGCGCAACTAGACACCGGGGAGCTGTTTTTT.

V and J are TRBV2 and TRBJ2-3; TRBD1 matches 9 bases. This CDR3 region has 15 residues. The junction had 11 bases not matched to a gene; V was cut back by 8 bases and J by 5 bases. Germline CDR1 is SNHLY and CDR2 is FYNNEI. The CDR3 here is CASGDTGGPGDTQYF. The CDR3 DNA reads TGTGCCAGCGGGGATACAGGGGGCCCGGGAGATACGCAGTATTTT.

This rearrangement joins TRBV5-4 to TRBJ1-4; possibly TRBD1 for D (6 bases). The CDR3 is 16 amino acids. V was clipped by 0 bases and J by 3 bases, with 12 bases between them. CDR1 and CDR2 from the germline V gene are SGHNT and YYREEE (reference sequence). DNA of the CDR3: TGTGCCAGCAGCTTGGCCGGGGGGGCAGCTAATGAAAAACTGTTTTTT. It encodes CASSLAGGAANEKLFF. Based on the CDR3 plus reference TRBV5-4 and TRBJ1-4, the full variable domain is ETGVTQSPTHLIKTRGQQVTLRCSSQSGHNTVSWYQQALGQGPQFIFQYYREEENGRGNFPPRFSGLQFPNYSSELNVNALELDDSALYLCASSLAGGAANEKLFFGSGTQLSVL.

This chain connects TRBV18 to TRBJ2-7; maybe TRBD2 (5 bases). From germline, CDR1 is KGHSH and CDR2 LQKENI. The CDR3 contains 14 residues. Trimming took off 6 bases at V and 6 bases at J, with 18 bases between the two ends. In DNA form, the CDR3 reads TGTGCCAGCTCTCCCCTCGAGGGAGCGACCGAGCAGTACTTC. This codes for CASSPLEGATEQYF. Supplemented by reference TRBV18 and TRBJ2-7, the full variable domain reads NAGVMQNPRHLVRRRGQEARLRCSPMKGHSHVYWYRQLPEEGLKFMVYLQKENIIDESGMPKERFSAEFPKEGPSILRIQQVVRGDSAAYFCASSPLEGATEQYFGPGTRLTVT.

The chain employs TRBV6-1 and TRBJ2-2; TRBD2 matches at 12 bases. CDR1 MNHNS and CDR2 SASEGT come from the germline V gene. Trimming took 1 base from V and 7 from J; bases not matched to a gene: 4. The CDR3 is 16 amino acids. The CDR3 loop is CASSEGLAGAVGELFF. DNA for the CDR3: TGTGCCAGCAGTGAAGGACTAGCGGGAGCGGTCGGGGAGCTGTTTTTT.

The chain couples TRBV6-5 to TRBJ1-3; D possibly corresponds to TRBD1 (5 bases). CDR3 length equals 13 residues. The V end lost 6 bases, the J end lost 4 bases, and 10 bases lay between the germline ends. Germline CDR1 MNHEY, CDR2 SVGAGI. The CDR3: CASSPWGGNTIYF. The CDR3 DNA reads TGTGCCAGCAGCCCCTGGGGGGGAAACACCATATATTTT.

The chain links TRBV5-4 to TRBJ2-4, with D maybe TRBD1 (6 bases). V shed 4 bases and J shed 3 bases, with 11 bases lying between them. The CDR3 spans 14 residues. Germline CDR1 SGHNT, CDR2 YYREEE (reference sequence). The CDR3 nucleotides read TGTGCCAGCAGCAACAGGGTCGGCAAAAACATTCAGTACTTC. This sequence encodes CASSNRVGKNIQYF.

The V call is TRBV2, the J call TRBJ2-7, with D uncertain. Trimming cost V 7 bases and J 5 bases, with 12 bases left between them. The germline V gene encodes CDR1 SNHLY and CDR2 FYNNEI. The CDR3 covers 12 residues. The CDR3 is CASKLGPDEQYF. CDR3 nucleotides: TGTGCCAGCAAATTGGGCCCGGACGAGCAGTACTTC.

This clone was recorded only once. The gene calls are TRBV7-8 and TRBJ2-3; 10 nucleotides agree with TRBD2. Germline V gives CDR1 SGHVS, CDR2 FQNEAQ. The V and J ends lost 1 base and 3 bases, in that order; junction bases with no gene match: 7. The CDR3 spans 17 residues. CDR3 nucleotides: TGTGCCAGCAGCTTAGAGCGTCTAGCGGGAGTAACAGATACGCAGTATTTT. Protein product: CASSLERLAGVTDTQYF.

The V call is TRBV15, the J call TRBJ1-1, with a possible D match to TRBD1 (6 bases). Germline lookup yields CDR1 LNHNV and CDR2 YYDKDF (reference sequence). The CDR3 is 14 amino acids. Trimming took 2 bases from V and 1 from J, leaving 8 bases between them. CDR3 bases: TGTGCCACCAGCAGATTACAGGGGAACACTGAAGCTTTCTTT. It codes for CATSRLQGNTEAFF.

The chain is built from TRBV5-3 and TRBJ2-1; a possible D gene is TRBD2 (6 bases). TRBV5-3 is marked as an open reading frame, function uncertain. This CDR3 has 14 amino acids. Trimming pared 6 bases from V and 1 base from J, leaving 11 bases between. The CDR3 spells CARIGGVSYNEQFF. The CDR3 nucleotides are TGTGCCAGAATCGGCGGGGTATCCTACAATGAGCAGTTCTTC.

This sequence joins TRBV29-1 and TRBJ1-2; D gene unclear. Trimming shortened V by 2 bases and J by 6 bases, and 10 bases separated the two germline ends. The CDR3 is 12 amino acids. Germline V lookup: CDR1 SQVTM, CDR2 ANQGSEA. CDR3 sequence (DNA): TGCAGCGTTGAAAGACCGAGGGATGGCTACACCTTC. This encodes CSVERPRDGYTF.

The chain is built from TRBV12-5 and TRBJ2-1; D uncertain. CDR1 is LGHNT, CDR2 FRNRAP, per germline. The CDR3 contains 12 residues. V lost 6 bases to trimming and J lost 7 bases, with 10 bases between them. Here the CDR3 reads CASGAQLNEQFF. The CDR3 region has the DNA TGTGCTAGTGGGGCACAGCTGAATGAGCAGTTCTTC.

The chain couples TRBV10-1 to TRBJ2-1, with D perhaps being TRBD1 or TRBD2 (7 bases each). Trimming removed 2 bases at V and 8 bases at J, with 16 bases between. The germline V gene has CDR1 WNHNN and CDR2 SYGVQD (reference sequence). This CDR3 has 15 amino acids. CDR3 in amino acids: CASSEAGGTSDEQFF. In DNA, the CDR3 is TGCGCCAGCAGTGAGGCAGGGGGAACTAGCGATGAGCAGTTCTTC.

The chain joins TRBV7-9 to TRBJ1-5; TRBD1 matches 7 bases. Trimming cost V 5 bases and J 7 bases; bases outside gene matches: 8. Per the germline V gene, CDR1 is SEHNR and CDR2 is FQNEAQ (reference sequence). This CDR3 is built from 14 residues. CDR3 sequence reads: CASSRGQEKQPQHF. The CDR3 bases are TGTGCCAGCAGCCGAGGACAGGAAAAGCAGCCCCAGCATTTT.

This clone was detected only once. This chain joins TRBV29-1 and TRBJ1-2, with D possibly TRBD1 on 6 matching bases. Looked up from germline, CDR1 is SQVTM and CDR2 is ANQGSEA. The CDR3 length is 14 residues. Trimming shortened V by 1 base and J by 3 bases, and 12 bases separated the two germline ends. CDR3 nucleotides: TGCAGCGTTGAAGCGGGGGGCAGTTACTATGGCTACACCTTC. Residues: CSVEAGGSYYGYTF.

The chain has TRBV27 and TRBJ1-1; D gene ambiguous. Germline V gene sequence: CDR1 MNHEY, CDR2 SMNVEV (reference sequence). The V end was cut by 8 bases, the J end by 4 bases, with 20 bases between. The CDR3 extends over 15 amino acids. The CDR3 region is CASARARAFSTEAFF. For the CDR3, the DNA is TGTGCCAGCGCGCGGGCTCGGGCTTTTAGCACTGAAGCTTTCTTT.

V and J are TRBV5-5 and TRBJ1-2, with D possibly TRBD1 on 5 matching bases. V shed 0 bases and J shed 10 bases, with 13 bases lying between them. The CDR3 consists of 13 residues. Germline-derived CDR1 and CDR2 are SGHKS and YYEKEE (reference sequence). CDR3 sequence: CASSLAAGYVYTF. The CDR3 bases are TGTGCCAGCAGCTTGGCGGCAGGGTACGTCTACACCTTC.

This clone was found once. This sample also contains other DNA sequences that code for the same CDR3. The CDR3 loop is CASSQNTEAFF. In nucleotides, the CDR3 is TGTGCCAGCAGCCAGAACACTGAAGCTTTCTTT. This rearrangement joins TRBV28 to TRBJ1-1; D not certain. The germline CDR1 and CDR2 sequences are MDHEN and SYDVKM. CDR3 length equals 11 residues. V lost 6 bases and J 1 base, leaving 3 bases between the germline ends. The complete variable domain, with remaining parts taken from reference TRBV28 and TRBJ1-1, reads DVKVTQSSRYLVKRTGEKVFLECVQDMDHENMFWYRQDPGLGLRLIYFSYDVKMKEKGDIPEGYSVSREKKERFSLILESASTNQTSMYLCASSQNTEAFFGQGTRLTVV.

This chain links TRBV28 with TRBJ1-1; 7 bases agree with TRBD1. V was pared by 10 bases and J by 4 bases, with 12 bases of the junction left unmatched. Germline values: CDR1 MDHEN, CDR2 SYDVKM. This CDR3 is built from 14 residues. The CDR3 DNA follows: TGTGCCACCATAGTCAGATACAGGGGCACTGAAGCTTTCTTT. Its protein is CATIVRYRGTEAFF.

This rearrangement joins TRBV5-4 to TRBJ2-5; TRBD1 aligns across 7 bases. V shed 4 bases and J 4 bases; nucleotides not matched to a gene: 10. This CDR3 has 15 amino acids. Germline V gene data show CDR1 as SGHNT and CDR2 as YYREEE (reference sequence). CDR3 coding DNA: TGTGCCAGCAGCGCCGGGCCAGGGGGAGTAGAGACCCAGTACTTC. This translates into CASSAGPGGVETQYF.

This chain connects TRBV2 to TRBJ1-3; the match to TRBD1 covers 7 bases. This CDR3 comprises 18 residues. Germline V gene data show CDR1 as SNHLY and CDR2 as FYNNEI. V was pared by 7 bases and J by 1 base, with 16 bases of the junction left unmatched. The CDR3 spells CASNLRTGEVGSGNTIYF. CDR3 in DNA: TGTGCCAGCAATCTTAGGACAGGAGAGGTGGGATCTGGAAACACCATATATTTT.

The chain couples TRBV5-1 to TRBJ2-3; 7 bases align to TRBD2. J was trimmed by 5 bases and V by 4 bases; bases with no gene match: 4. This CDR3 is built from 13 residues. CDR1 SGHRS and CDR2 YFSETQ come from the germline V gene. The CDR3: CASSQSGGDTQYF. DNA for the CDR3: TGCGCCAGCAGCCAATCGGGGGGAGATACGCAGTATTTT.

V is TRBV28 and J is TRBJ1-1, with 8 bases aligning to TRBD1. V was pared by 10 bases and J by 2 bases, with 12 bases of the junction left unmatched. Germline V CDR1 and CDR2: MDHEN, SYDVKM. The CDR3 covers 15 residues. CDR3 in DNA: TGTGCCATCCGGAGAGGGACAGGAGTTAACACTGAAGCTTTCTTT. Its protein is CAIRRGTGVNTEAFF.

The gene calls are TRBV28 and TRBJ1-5; D not resolved. CDR1 and CDR2 from the germline V gene are MDHEN and SYDVKM. The CDR3 extends over 19 amino acids. V lost 6 bases and J lost 4, with 28 bases in between. For the CDR3, the DNA is TGTGCCAGCAGCTCACCCCGGGCCCCGGAGGTCTTAAGGAATCAGCCCCAGCATTTT. This translates into CASSSPRAPEVLRNQPQHF.

V is TRBV27 and J is TRBJ1-2; 12 nucleotides align to TRBD1. CDR1 and CDR2 from the germline V gene are MNHEY and SMNVEV (reference sequence). After removal of 5 bases from V and 8 bases from J, the junction contained 9 bases not matched to a gene. CDR3 length: 15 residues. In DNA form, the CDR3 reads TGTGCCAGCAGTCCGGGGACAGGGGGCGCGTCGGGCTACACCTTC. Its protein product is CASSPGTGGASGYTF.

The gene calls are TRBV7-2 and TRBJ1-2; D possibly corresponds to TRBD1 (6 bases). The CDR3 totals 14 residues. The germline V gene encodes CDR1 SGHTA and CDR2 FQGNSA. V was shortened by 5 bases and J by 4 bases, with 14 bases between the two germline ends. CDR3: CASSLRRDTYGYTF. The DNA of the CDR3 is TGTGCCAGCAGCCTTAGGCGGGACACCTATGGCTACACCTTC.

The gene calls are TRBV6-6 and TRBJ1-5; no clear D. The germline V gene has CDR1 MNHNY and CDR2 SVGAGI (reference sequence). Trimming pared 5 bases from V and 3 bases from J, leaving 14 bases between. The CDR3 covers 15 residues. The CDR3: CASSPSHGFNQPQHF. In nucleotides, the CDR3 is TGTGCCAGCAGTCCCTCGCACGGCTTCAATCAGCCCCAGCATTTT.

The CDR3 bases are TGCGCCAGCAGCGAACAGGGGGCCCTTATACTGGGTGAAAAACTGTTTTTT. As protein: CASSEQGALILGEKLFF. The chain links TRBV5-1 to TRBJ1-4, with 9 nucleotides matching TRBD1. The CDR3 extends over 17 amino acids. Germline CDR1 reads SGHRS; CDR2 reads YFSETQ. V shed 4 bases and J 7 bases; nucleotides not matched to a gene: 14. The complete variable domain, with remaining parts taken from reference TRBV5-1 and TRBJ1-4, reads KAGVTQTPRYLIKTRGQQVTLSCSPISGHRSVSWYQQTPGQGLQFLFEYFSETQRNKGNFPGRFSGRQFSNSRSEMNVSTLELGDSALYLCASSEQGALILGEKLFFGSGTQLSVL.